Given below is one T cell receptor (beta chain) in context. Its antigen is not identified. CDR1 is MDHEN and CDR2 is SYDVKM in the germline V gene. The CDR3 totals 16 residues. The ends lost 3 bases at V and 2 bases at J; junction bases unmatched: 6. These data originate in a study of T cell clonotyping in hematopoietic cell transplantation. Overall study findings and caveats: Recipient TCR diversity dropped after transplant; expanded clonotypes rose from day 30 to 180.

Clones were sequenced by immunoSEQ multiplex PCR, and TCRdb holds only the in-frame ones, with some missing. The sample holds roughly 13,000 clones, 94% seen once. The sample here was PBMCs, taken 30 days after allogeneic stem cell transplant. This chain joins TRBV28 and TRBJ1-5, with 8 bases that match TRBD1. This TCR came from a male patient in his sixties who had an allogeneic stem cell transplant from an unrelated donor, so the T cells may come from the graft donor. Some clones in this sample may be carry-over from other donors' samples. CDR3 sequence: CASSFSRGPGNQPQHF. For the CDR3, the DNA is TGTGCCAGCAGTTTTTCCAGGGGGCCAGGCAATCAGCCCCAGCATTTT.